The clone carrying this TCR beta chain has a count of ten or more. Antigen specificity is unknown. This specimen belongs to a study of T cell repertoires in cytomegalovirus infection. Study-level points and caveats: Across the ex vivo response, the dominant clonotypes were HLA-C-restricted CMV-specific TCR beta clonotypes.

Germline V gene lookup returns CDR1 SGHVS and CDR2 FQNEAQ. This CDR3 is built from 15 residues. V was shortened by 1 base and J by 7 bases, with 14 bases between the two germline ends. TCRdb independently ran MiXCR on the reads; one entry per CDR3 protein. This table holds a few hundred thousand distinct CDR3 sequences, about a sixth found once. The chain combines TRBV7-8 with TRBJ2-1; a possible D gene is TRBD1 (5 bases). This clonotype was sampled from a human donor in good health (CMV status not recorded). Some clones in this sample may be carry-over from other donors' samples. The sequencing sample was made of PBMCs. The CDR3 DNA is TGTGCCAGCAGCTTAGATCAGAAGGGGTTAAATGAGCAGTTCTTC. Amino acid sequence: CASSLDQKGLNEQFF. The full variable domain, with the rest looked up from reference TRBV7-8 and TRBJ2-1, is GAGVSQSPRYKVAKRGQDVALRCDPISGHVSLFWYQQALGQGPEFLTYFQNEAQLDKSGLPSDRFFAERPEGSVSTLKIQRTQQEDSAVYLCASSLDQKGLNEQFFGPGTRLTVL.